Only a few counts were recorded for the clone carrying this T cell receptor beta chain. Its matching antigen is unknown. TCRdb re-called the 5' RACE reads with MiXCR, one entry per CDR3 protein. The sample gives 300,000 to 350,000 distinct CDR3 sequences, approximately 3.9% of which show up once; roughly 24% is in the top ten. The data originate from a study of T cells after yellow fever vaccination. Study-wide findings and caveats: Faster peaking, at day 5 versus 15, marked a secondary response that was weaker. Booster sampling recovered most clones from primary vaccination (roughly 97% CD4, roughly 88% CD8). Although most clonotypes did not, a small share appeared in both CD4 and CD8 compartments.

The clonotype originates from a man between 18 and 29 years old who received the YFV17D yellow fever vaccine. Material: PBMCs, obtained 5 days after the yellow fever booster vaccination.

CDR3 amino acids: CASSYRGEYEQYF. CDR3 sequence (DNA): TGTGCCAGCAGTTACCGAGGCGAGTACGAGCAGTACTTC. This sequence joins TRBV6-5 and TRBJ2-7; D is undetermined. V lost 2 bases to trimming and J lost 4 bases, with 9 bases between them. Germline V gene lookup returns CDR1 MNHEY and CDR2 SVGAGI. This CDR3 spans 13 amino acids.